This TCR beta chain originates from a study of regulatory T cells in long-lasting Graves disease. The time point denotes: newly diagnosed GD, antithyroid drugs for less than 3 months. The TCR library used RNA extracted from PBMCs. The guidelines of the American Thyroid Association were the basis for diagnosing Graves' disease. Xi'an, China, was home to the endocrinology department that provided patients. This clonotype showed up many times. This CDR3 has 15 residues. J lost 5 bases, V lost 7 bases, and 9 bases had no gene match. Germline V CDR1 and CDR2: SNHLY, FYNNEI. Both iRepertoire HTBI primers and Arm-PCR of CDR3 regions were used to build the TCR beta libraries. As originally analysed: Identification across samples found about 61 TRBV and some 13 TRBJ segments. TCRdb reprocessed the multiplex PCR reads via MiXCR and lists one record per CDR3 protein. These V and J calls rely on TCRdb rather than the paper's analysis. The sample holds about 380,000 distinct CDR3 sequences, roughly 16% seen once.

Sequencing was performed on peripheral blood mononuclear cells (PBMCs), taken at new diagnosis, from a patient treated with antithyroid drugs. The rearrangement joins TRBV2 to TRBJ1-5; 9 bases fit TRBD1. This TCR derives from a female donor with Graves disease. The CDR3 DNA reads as TGTGCCAGCAACAAGGGACAGGGTGTCGATCAGCCCCAGCATTTT. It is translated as CASNKGQGVDQPQHF.